This T cell receptor (beta chain) was captured by sequencing in a study of blood T cell repertoires in COVID-19. V was pared by 3 bases and J by 5 bases, with 11 bases between. This CDR3 comprises 13 residues. CDR1 is SGDLS and CDR2 is YYNGEE in the germline V gene. Data came from immunoSEQ multiplex PCR; TCRdb stores just in-frame clones and leaves some out. The sample has approximately 100,000 clones, over 75% seen once. The rearrangement uses TRBV9 and TRBJ1-2, with D unclear. The sequence was collected from a woman aged 45 to 65 with acute or convalescent COVID-19. Material: peripheral blood. The chain's CDR3 is CASSAPTEYGYTF. The CDR3 nucleotides are TGTGCCAGCAGCGCCCCGACGGAGTATGGCTACACCTTC.